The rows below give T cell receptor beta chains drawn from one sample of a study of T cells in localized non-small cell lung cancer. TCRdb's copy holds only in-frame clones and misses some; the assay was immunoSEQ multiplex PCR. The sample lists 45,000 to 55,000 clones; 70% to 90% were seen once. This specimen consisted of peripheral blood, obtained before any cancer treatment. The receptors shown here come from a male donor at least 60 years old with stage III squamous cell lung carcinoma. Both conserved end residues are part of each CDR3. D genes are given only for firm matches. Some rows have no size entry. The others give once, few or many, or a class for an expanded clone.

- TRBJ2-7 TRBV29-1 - TGCAGCGTTGAAGGCCCCGGGAAAGCCGAGCAGTACTTC CSVEGPGKAEQYF
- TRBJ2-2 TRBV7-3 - TGTGCCAGCAGCTCTGGACACGTGGGGGTCGGGGAGCTGTTTTTT CASSSGHVGVGELFF
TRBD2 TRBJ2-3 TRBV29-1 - TGCAGCGTTGGACTAGCGGTAGCAGATACGCAGTATTTT CSVGLAVADTQYF
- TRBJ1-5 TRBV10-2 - TGCGCCAGCAGTTCCGGGACAATGAATCAGCCCCAGCATTTT CASSSGTMNQPQHF
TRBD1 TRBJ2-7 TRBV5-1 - TGCGCCAGCACCGCCGGGACAGGGGGTCAGGAGCAGTACTTC CASTAGTGGQEQYF
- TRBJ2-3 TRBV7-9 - TGTGCCAGCAGCTTCGGGATTAGCACAGATACGCAGTATTTT CASSFGISTDTQYF
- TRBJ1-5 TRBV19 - TGTGCCACCAGACGGGACCGTAATCAGCCCCAGCATTTT CATRRDRNQPQHF
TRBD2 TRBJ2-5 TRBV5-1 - TGCGCCAGCAGCCCTGGGACTAGCGTTCTCGAGACCCAGTACTTC CASSPGTSVLETQYF
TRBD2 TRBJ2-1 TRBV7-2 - TGTGCCAGCAGCCCGTTGACTAGCGGGGCCAAGCAGTTCTTC CASSPLTSGAKQFF
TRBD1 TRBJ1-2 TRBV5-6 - TGTGCCAGCAGCCCCTTAGAGCAGACAGGGGGCGATGGCTACACCTTC CASSPLEQTGGDGYTF
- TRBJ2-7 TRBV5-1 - TGCGCCAGCAGCAGGGGACCCGCTAGCTCCTACGAGCAGTACTTC CASSRGPASSYEQYF
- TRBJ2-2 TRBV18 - TGTGCCAGCTCACCCCCTGGGTTGGCCGGGGAGCTGTTTTTT CASSPPGLAGELFF
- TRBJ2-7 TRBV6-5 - TGTGCCAGCAGTTACTCTTTGTACAAGTTGACCGAGCAGTACTTC CASSYSLYKLTEQYF
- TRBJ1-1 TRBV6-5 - TGTGCCAGTGTAGTTACAGCATCCCTAAACACTGAAGCTTTCTTT CASVVTASLNTEAFF
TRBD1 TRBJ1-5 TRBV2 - TGTGCCAGCAGTGTGGGGACAGGACAATTTAGCAATCAGCCCCAGCATTTT CASSVGTGQFSNQPQHF
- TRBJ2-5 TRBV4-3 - TGCGCCAGCAGCCAAGAGGAGGACCGAGGGGAGACCCAGTACTTC CASSQEEDRGETQYF
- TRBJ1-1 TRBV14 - TGTGCCAGCAGCCTCGGGCTGAACACTGAAGCTTTCTTT CASSLGLNTEAFF
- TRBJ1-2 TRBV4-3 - TGCGCCAGCAGCCAAGATTTGGCAGATGGCTACACCTTC CASSQDLADGYTF
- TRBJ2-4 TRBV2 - TGTGCCAGCAGTGAAGGGGAAAACATTCAGTACTTC CASSEGENIQYF
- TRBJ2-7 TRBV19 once TGTGCCAGTAGCCCCCGGATCAGCCTCTACGAGCAGTACTTC CASSPRISLYEQYF
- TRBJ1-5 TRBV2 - TGTGCCAGCAGTGAAAGCAATCAGCCCCAGCATTTT CASSESNQPQHF
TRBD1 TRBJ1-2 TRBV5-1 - TGCGCCAGCCTCCAGGGACAGGGAGTGGAAGGCTACACCTTC CASLQGQGVEGYTF
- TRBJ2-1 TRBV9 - TGTGCCAGCAGCGTAGCTTTAATGGGAAATGAGCAGTTCTTC CASSVALMGNEQFF
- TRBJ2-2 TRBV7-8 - TGTGCCAGCACCTCCCTCGGGGAGCTGTTTTTT CASTSLGELFF
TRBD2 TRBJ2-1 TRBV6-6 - TGTGCCAGCAGCCCTACTAGCGGGAGCTACAATGAGCAGTTCTTC CASSPTSGSYNEQFF
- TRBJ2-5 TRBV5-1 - TGCGCCAGCAGCTTGGAACGGGCGGGAGAGACCCAGTACTTC CASSLERAGETQYF
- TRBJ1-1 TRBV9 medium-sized TGTGCCAGCAGCGACGGGGGATCGGGCACTGAAGCTTTCTTT CASSDGGSGTEAFF
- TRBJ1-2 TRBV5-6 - TGTGCCAGCATCATGTGGGTAGGACAGAACATTTATGGCTACACCTTC CASIMWVGQNIYGYTF
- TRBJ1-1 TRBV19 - TGTGCCAGTAGTATAGCCGCAATACGGAGAAACACTGAAGCTTTCTTT CASSIAAIRRNTEAFF
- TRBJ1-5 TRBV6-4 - TGTGCCAGAGCCCGGGGACTCCCTTATAGCAATCAGCCCCAGCATTTT CARARGLPYSNQPQHF
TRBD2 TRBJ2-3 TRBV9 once TGTGCCAGCAGCCGCACTAGCGGGCGCACAGATACGCAGTATTTT CASSRTSGRTDTQYF
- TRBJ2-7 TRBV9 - TGTGCCAGCAGCGTAGCCCCGTTGGGTTACGAGCAGTACTTC CASSVAPLGYEQYF
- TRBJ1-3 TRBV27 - TGTGCCAGCACGTCGCGTTGGGGCTCTGGAAACACCATATATTTT CASTSRWGSGNTIYF
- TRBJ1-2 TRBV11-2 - TGTGCCAGCAGCTTAGAAGGTTGGGTGAGCAGGCCCTTAGCTAACTATGGCTACACCTTC CASSLEGWVSRPLANYGYTF
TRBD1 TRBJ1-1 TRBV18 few TGTGCCAGCTCACCACTCCCGGCTACACCGGGACAGGGGACCCAGAACACTGAAGCTTTCTTT CASSPLPATPGQGTQNTEAFF
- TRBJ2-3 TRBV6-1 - TGTGCCAGCAGTGAATCCGGAGCGCCGGGCACAGATACGCAGTATTTT CASSESGAPGTDTQYF
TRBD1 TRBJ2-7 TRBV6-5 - TGTGCCAGCAGTTTCGGGACAGCCCGGGTGAGCGAGCAGTACTTC CASSFGTARVSEQYF
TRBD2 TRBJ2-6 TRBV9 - TGTGCCAGCAGCGTAGGGGTGGATCGGATAGCGGGGGGCCTCGCTGGGGCCAACGTCCTGACTTTC CASSVGVDRIAGGLAGANVLTF
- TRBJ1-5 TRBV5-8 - TGTGCCAGCGGCCGACGTGAAAAAACCCAGCATTTT CASGRREKTQHF
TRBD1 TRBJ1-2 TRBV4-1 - TGCGCCAGCAGCCAAGGGACAGGGATTGAGATTTATGGCTACACCTTC CASSQGTGIEIYGYTF
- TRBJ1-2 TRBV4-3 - TGCGCCAGCAGCCAATGGGCGGCCTATGGCTACACCTTC CASSQWAAYGYTF
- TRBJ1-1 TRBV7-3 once TGTGCCAGCAGCCGGGACCGAAACACTGAAGCTTTCTTT CASSRDRNTEAFF
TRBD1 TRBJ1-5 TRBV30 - TGTGCCTGGAGTCCCCCGACAGGGTCACCCCAGCATTTT CAWSPPTGSPQHF
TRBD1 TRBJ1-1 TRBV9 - TGTGCCAGCTGCCTTCCGGGACAGACGAACACTGAAGCTTTCTTT CASCLPGQTNTEAFF
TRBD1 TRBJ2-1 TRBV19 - TGTGCCAGTAGTAACAGGGGGGAAAGCAATGAGCAGTTCTTC CASSNRGESNEQFF
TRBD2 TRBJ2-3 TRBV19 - TGTGCCAGTACCCATCTGACTAGCGGGGATACGCAGTATTTT CASTHLTSGDTQYF
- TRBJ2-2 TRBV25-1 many TGTGCCAGCAGTCCAGGGGCCGGGGAGCTGTTTTTT CASSPGAGELFF
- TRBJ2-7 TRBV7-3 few TGTGCCAGCAGCCCCAACGCGGCAGGCCCCTACGAGCAGTACTTC CASSPNAAGPYEQYF
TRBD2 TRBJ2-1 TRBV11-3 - TGTGCCAGCAGCTCGGGACTAGCATCTGAGCAGTTCTTC CASSSGLASEQFF
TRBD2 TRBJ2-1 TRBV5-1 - TGCGCCAGCAGCTTGGGATCTTCGGGACTAGCGGGATTTGAGCAGTTCTTC CASSLGSSGLAGFEQFF
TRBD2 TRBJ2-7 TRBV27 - TGTGCCAGCAGACCTAGGACTAGCGGGGGGTGGGAGCAGTACTTC CASRPRTSGGWEQYF
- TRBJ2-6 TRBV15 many TGTGCCACCAGCAGAGATCCCCTCTCTGGGGCCAACGTCCTGACTTTC CATSRDPLSGANVLTF
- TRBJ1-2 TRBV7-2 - TGTGCCAGCAGCTTACACGGGGGGACAATTTATGGCTACACCTTC CASSLHGGTIYGYTF
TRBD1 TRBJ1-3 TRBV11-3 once TGTGCCAGCAGCAAGGGACAGGGCGGTGGAAACACCATATATTTT CASSKGQGGGNTIYF
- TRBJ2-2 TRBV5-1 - TGCGCCAGCAGCGTCAGCACCGGGGAGCTGTTTTTT CASSVSTGELFF
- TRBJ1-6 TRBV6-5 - TGTGCCAGCAGTTTTTCCGGGACTAGTCTCAGATCACCCCTCCACTTT CASSFSGTSLRSPLHF
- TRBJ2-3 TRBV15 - TGTGCCACCAGCAGAGGGTCCGGGCCGGGGACAGATACGCAGTATTTT CATSRGSGPGTDTQYF
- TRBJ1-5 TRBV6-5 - TGTGCCAGCAGTTCAAAAGGCCATGGTCAGCCCCAGCATTTT CASSSKGHGQPQHF